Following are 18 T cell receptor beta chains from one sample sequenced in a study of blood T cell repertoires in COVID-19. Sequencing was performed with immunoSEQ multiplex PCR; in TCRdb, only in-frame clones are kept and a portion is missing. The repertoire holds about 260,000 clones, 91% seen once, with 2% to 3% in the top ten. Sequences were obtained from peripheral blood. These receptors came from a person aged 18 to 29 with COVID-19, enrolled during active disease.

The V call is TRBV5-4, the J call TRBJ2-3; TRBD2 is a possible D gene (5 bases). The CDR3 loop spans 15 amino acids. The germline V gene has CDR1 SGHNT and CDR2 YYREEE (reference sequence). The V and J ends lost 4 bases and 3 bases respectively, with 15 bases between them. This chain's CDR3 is CASSASGGATDTQYF. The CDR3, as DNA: TGTGCCAGCAGCGCTTCAGGAGGTGCAACAGATACGCAGTATTTT.

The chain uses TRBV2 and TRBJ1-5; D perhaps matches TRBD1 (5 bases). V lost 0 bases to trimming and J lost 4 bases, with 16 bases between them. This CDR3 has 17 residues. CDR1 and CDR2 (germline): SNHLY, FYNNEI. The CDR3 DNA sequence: TGTGCCAGCAGTGAAGCAAGGTTAGGGGTTGTAAATCAGCCCCAGCATTTT. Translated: CASSEARLGVVNQPQHF.

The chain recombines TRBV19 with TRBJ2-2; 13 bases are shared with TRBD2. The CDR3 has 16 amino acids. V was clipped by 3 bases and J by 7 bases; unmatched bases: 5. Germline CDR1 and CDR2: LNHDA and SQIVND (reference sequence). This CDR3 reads CASSIGTSGINGELFF. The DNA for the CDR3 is TGTGCCAGTAGTATCGGGACTAGCGGGATAAACGGGGAGCTGTTTTTT.

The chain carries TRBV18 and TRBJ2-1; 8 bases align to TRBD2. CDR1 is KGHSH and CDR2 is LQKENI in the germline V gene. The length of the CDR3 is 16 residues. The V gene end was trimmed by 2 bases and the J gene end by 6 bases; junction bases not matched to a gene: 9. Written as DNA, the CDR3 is TGTGCCAGCTCACCATTGTCGGCTAGCGGGCGCAATGAGCAGTTCTTC. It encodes CASSPLSASGRNEQFF. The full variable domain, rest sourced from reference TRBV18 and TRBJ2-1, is NAGVMQNPRHLVRRRGQEARLRCSPMKGHSHVYWYRQLPEEGLKFMVYLQKENIIDESGMPKERFSAEFPKEGPSILRIQQVVRGDSAAYFCASSPLSASGRNEQFFGPGTRLTVL.

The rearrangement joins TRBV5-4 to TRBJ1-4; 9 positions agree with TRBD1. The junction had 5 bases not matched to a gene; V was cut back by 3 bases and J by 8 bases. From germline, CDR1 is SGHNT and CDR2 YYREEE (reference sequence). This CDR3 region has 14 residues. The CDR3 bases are TGTGCCAGCAGCTCAGGGACAGGGAGAGAAAAACTGTTTTTT. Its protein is CASSSGTGREKLFF.

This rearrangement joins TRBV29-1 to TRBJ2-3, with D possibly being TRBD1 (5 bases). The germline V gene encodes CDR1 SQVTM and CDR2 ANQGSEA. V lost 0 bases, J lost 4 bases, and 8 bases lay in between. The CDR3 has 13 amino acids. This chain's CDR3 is CSVEDGRADTQYF. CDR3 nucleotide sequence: TGCAGCGTTGAAGATGGCAGGGCAGATACGCAGTATTTT.

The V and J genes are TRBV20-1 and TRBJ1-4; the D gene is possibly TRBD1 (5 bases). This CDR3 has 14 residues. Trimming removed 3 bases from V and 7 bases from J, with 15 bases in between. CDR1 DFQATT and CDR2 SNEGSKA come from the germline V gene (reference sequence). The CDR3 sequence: CSASSGWQSEKLFF. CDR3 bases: TGCAGTGCTAGTTCAGGGTGGCAGAGTGAAAAACTGTTTTTT.

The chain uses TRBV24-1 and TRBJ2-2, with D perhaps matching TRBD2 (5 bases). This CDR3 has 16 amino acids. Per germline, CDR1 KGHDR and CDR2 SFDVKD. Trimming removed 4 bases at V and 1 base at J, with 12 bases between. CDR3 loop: CATSDPLEGNTGELFF. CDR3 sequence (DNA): TGTGCCACCAGTGACCCCTTAGAGGGGAACACCGGGGAGCTGTTTTTT.

As DNA, the CDR3 is TGTGCCAGTAGTATAGGGGCAGGGCAGCTGTTTTTT. Its translation: CASSIGAGQLFF. The chain combines TRBV19 with TRBJ2-2; possible D gene TRBD1, 5 bases. Germline CDR1 LNHDA, CDR2 SQIVND (reference sequence). V lost 1 base and J lost 12, with 9 bases in between. CDR3 size: 12 residues.

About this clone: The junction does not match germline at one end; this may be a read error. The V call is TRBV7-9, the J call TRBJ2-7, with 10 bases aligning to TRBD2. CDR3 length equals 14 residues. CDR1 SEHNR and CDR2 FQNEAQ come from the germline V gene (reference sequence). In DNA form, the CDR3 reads TGTGCCAGCAGCCTAGCGGGAGTTTTGGACGAGCAGTACTTC. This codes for CASSLAGVLDEQYF.

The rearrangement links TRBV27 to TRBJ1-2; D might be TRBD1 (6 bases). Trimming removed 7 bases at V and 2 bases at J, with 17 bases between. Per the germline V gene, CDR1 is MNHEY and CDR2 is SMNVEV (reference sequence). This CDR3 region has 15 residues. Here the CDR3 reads CASKSGLQGNYGYTF. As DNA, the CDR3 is TGTGCCAGCAAGTCGGGGCTACAGGGAAACTATGGCTACACCTTC.

CDR3 coding DNA: TGTGCCAGCAGGGACAGGGGGAGCAATCAGCCCCAGCATTTT. Protein: CASRDRGSNQPQHF. The chain combines TRBV2 with TRBJ1-5; 10 bases match TRBD1. The CDR3 totals 14 residues. V shed 6 bases, J shed 1 base, and the junction held 0 bases outside the gene matches. Germline CDR1 reads SNHLY; CDR2 reads FYNNEI.

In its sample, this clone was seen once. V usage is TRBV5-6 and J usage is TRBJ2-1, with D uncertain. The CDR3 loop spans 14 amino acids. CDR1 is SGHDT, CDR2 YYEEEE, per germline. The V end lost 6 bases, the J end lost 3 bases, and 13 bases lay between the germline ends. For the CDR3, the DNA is TGTGCCAGCAATACAGATCGTGACTACAATGAGCAGTTCTTC. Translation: CASNTDRDYNEQFF. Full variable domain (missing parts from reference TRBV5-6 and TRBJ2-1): DAGVTQSPTHLIKTRGQQVTLRCSPKSGHDTVSWYQQALGQGPQFIFQYYEEEERQRGNFPDRFSGHQFPNYSSELNVNALLLGDSALYLCASNTDRDYNEQFFGPGTRLTVL.

CDR3 DNA: TGTGCCAGCAGGATGGGTCGAGGGCTAAATGAAAAACTGTTTTTT. The encoded protein is CASRMGRGLNEKLFF. The genes are TRBV6-5 and TRBJ1-4, with D hard to call. The V gene lost 6 bases and the J gene lost 5 bases, with 16 bases spanning the gap. Germline-derived CDR1 and CDR2 are MNHEY and SVGAGI. This CDR3 contains 15 residues.

The DNA for the CDR3 is TGTGCCAGCAGTTTATGGGGACTAGCGGATTACAATGAGCAGTTCTTC. Amino acids: CASSLWGLADYNEQFF. The chain couples TRBV28 to TRBJ2-1, with TRBD2 identical over 11 bases. The germline V gene encodes CDR1 MDHEN and CDR2 SYDVKM. The CDR3 has 16 amino acids. V lost 0 bases to trimming and J lost 4 bases; unmatched junction nucleotides: 2.

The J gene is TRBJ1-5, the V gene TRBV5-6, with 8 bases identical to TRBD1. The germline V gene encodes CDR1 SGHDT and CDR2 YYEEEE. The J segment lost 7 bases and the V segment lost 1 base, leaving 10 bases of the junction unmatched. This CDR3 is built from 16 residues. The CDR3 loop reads CASSLFTGGFGQPQHF. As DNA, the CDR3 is TGTGCCAGCAGCTTGTTTACAGGGGGATTTGGGCAGCCCCAGCATTTT.

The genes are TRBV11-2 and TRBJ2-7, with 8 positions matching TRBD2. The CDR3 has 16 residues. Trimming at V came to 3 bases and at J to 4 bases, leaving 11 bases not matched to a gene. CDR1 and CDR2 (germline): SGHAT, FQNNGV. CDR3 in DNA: TGTGCCAGCAGCTTCCTTGGCGGGAGGTCTCTTTACGAGCAGTACTTC. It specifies CASSFLGGRSLYEQYF.

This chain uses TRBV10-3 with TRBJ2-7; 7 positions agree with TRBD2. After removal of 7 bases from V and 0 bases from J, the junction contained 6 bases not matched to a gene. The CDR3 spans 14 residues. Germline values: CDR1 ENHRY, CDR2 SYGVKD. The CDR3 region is CAITEGRDSYEQYF. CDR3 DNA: TGTGCCATCACCGAGGGGAGGGACTCCTACGAGCAGTACTTC.